These T cell receptor beta chains were read from a single sample in a study of PD-1 blockade in classical Hodgkin lymphoma. Assay: immunoSEQ multiplex PCR; the TCRdb copy retains only in-frame clones and omits some. The top ten hold 2.4% of the sample, which has under 30,000 clones, 65% to 90% seen once. The material sequenced was CD4+ T cells from blood, taken at baseline. The receptors were sampled from a human donor with classical Hodgkin lymphoma. CDR3s include the opening cysteine and the closing phenylalanine or tryptophan. The order of the fields is J gene, D gene, clone size, V gene, CDR3 DNA, CDR3 protein. The D gene is left open where the match is weak. Clone size appears in some rows only: once, few, many, or a class for an expanded clone.

>TRBJ1-1|NA|NA|TRBV27
TGTGCCAGCAGTTTTTTAGGGGGGAGTACTGAAGCTTTCTTT
CASSFLGGSTEAFF
>TRBJ2-5|NA|NA|TRBV18
TGTGCCAGCTCCAAGAGCCGAGAGACCCAGTACTTC
CASSKSRETQYF
>TRBJ2-7|NA|NA|TRBV2
TGTGCCAGCAGTCCCGACTCGTTCCGGCCCTACGAGCAGTACTTC
CASSPDSFRPYEQYF
>TRBJ2-1|NA|once|TRBV15
TGTGCCACCAGCAGAACAGGGCTCTACAATGAGCAGTTCTTC
CATSRTGLYNEQFF
>TRBJ1-5|NA|once|TRBV19
TGTGCCATTGGGAGCGGGGGTCAGCCCCAGCATTTT
CAIGSGGQPQHF
>TRBJ1-1|NA|NA|TRBV4-3
TGCGCCAGCAGCCAAGCCGCCTCCACTGAAGCTTTCTTT
CASSQAASTEAFF
>TRBJ2-1|TRBD2|NA|TRBV7-2
TGTGCCAGCAGCTTAGCGGGAGGGTGGACTAGCGGGAGTGGTAATGAGCAGTTCTTC
CASSLAGGWTSGSGNEQFF
>TRBJ1-5|NA|NA|TRBV4-2
TGTGCCAGCAGCCAAGAACTGGCTAGCAATCAGCCCCAGCATTTT
CASSQELASNQPQHF
>TRBJ1-1|TRBD1|NA|TRBV7-2
TGTGCCAGCAGCGACCAGGGGGTAACTGAAGCTTTCTTT
CASSDQGVTEAFF
>TRBJ2-7|NA|few|TRBV30
TGTGCCTGGAGTGTCGGTAGGTACGAGCAGTACTTC
CAWSVGRYEQYF
>TRBJ1-1|NA|NA|TRBV27
TGTGCCAGCAGTAGTACAGGGACTGAAGCTTTCTTT
CASSSTGTEAFF
>TRBJ2-5|TRBD1|NA|TRBV25-1
TGTGCCAGCAGTGAGTACAGGGGTCGTGACCAAGAGACCCAGTACTTC
CASSEYRGRDQETQYF
>TRBJ2-5|TRBD2|once|TRBV7-9
TGTGCCAGCAGCTCCCAGAGCGGGAGGGTCGAGACCCAGTACTTC
CASSSQSGRVETQYF
>TRBJ1-2|NA|few|TRBV6-1
TGTGCCAGCAGTGCCGGTGGTGTATCCGGAGGCGGCTACACCTTC
CASSAGGVSGGGYTF
>TRBJ2-3|NA|NA|TRBV18
TGTGCCAGCTCACCACCCGGGACAAGCACAGATACGCAGTATTTT
CASSPPGTSTDTQYF
>TRBJ1-2|NA|NA|TRBV19
TGTGCCAGTAGTATCTATCACGAAACGATCTATGGCTACACCTTC
CASSIYHETIYGYTF
>TRBJ1-3|NA|NA|TRBV7-2
TGTGCCAGCAGCCTCCACGCCTTCACATCTAGAGGAAACACCATATATTTT
CASSLHAFTSRGNTIYF
>TRBJ1-2|TRBD1|NA|TRBV19
TGTGCCAGTAGTCCCCCCGGGACAGGGCCCTACACCTTC
CASSPPGTGPYTF
>TRBJ2-7|TRBD2|NA|TRBV5-5
TGTGCCAGCAGCATCGGACTAGCGGCCCACGAGCAGTACTTC
CASSIGLAAHEQYF
>TRBJ1-4|TRBD1|NA|TRBV28
TGTGCCAGCAGTTTAGACCAGGGGGCAACTAATGAAAAACTGTTTTTT
CASSLDQGATNEKLFF
>TRBJ1-4|NA|NA|TRBV7-7
TGTGCTAGCAGCTTAGGGGCGGGTCGGAGTGAAAAACTGTTTTTT
CASSLGAGRSEKLFF
>TRBJ1-4|TRBD1|NA|TRBV27
TGTGCCAGCAGTCAGCAGGGGGCAAGCGAAAAACTGTTTTTT
CASSQQGASEKLFF
>TRBJ2-7|TRBD2|once|TRBV5-1
TGCGCCAGCAGCTGGACTAGCGGGGTGCCCTACGAGCAGTACTTC
CASSWTSGVPYEQYF
>TRBJ2-7|NA|NA|TRBV21-1
TGTGCCAGCAGCAGACTCCCCCACAGGTCGGGACTAGCTTCCCACGAGCAGTACTTC
CASSRLPHRSGLASHEQYF
>TRBJ2-1|NA|NA|TRBV6-1
TGTGCCACCCGAACCGGGACGCTGAATGAGCAGTTCTTC
CATRTGTLNEQFF
>TRBJ2-7|NA|NA|TRBV18
TGTGCCAGCTCACCCAAAAACTACGAGCAGTACTTC
CASSPKNYEQYF
>TRBJ2-1|TRBD2|once|TRBV4-1
TGCGCCAGCATGCCGGGACTAGCCCCCCAAAATGAGCAGTTCTTC
CASMPGLAPQNEQFF
>TRBJ2-1|NA|NA|TRBV5-1
TGCGCCAGCAGCGCCGGTCCGGACGGATACTACAATGAGCAGTTCTTC
CASSAGPDGYYNEQFF
>TRBJ2-7|NA|once|TRBV10-3
TGTGCCATCAGTGGAACCCTTAGGACCGAGCAGTACTTC
CAISGTLRTEQYF
>TRBJ2-7|NA|NA|TRBV7-2
TGTGCCAGCAGTCACCTACGGGGGGAGCAGTACTTC
CASSHLRGEQYF
>TRBJ2-3|NA|NA|TRBV4-2
TGTGCCAGCAGCCCGTCGGATGCGGTAGATACGCAGTATTTT
CASSPSDAVDTQYF
>TRBJ2-7|TRBD2|NA|TRBV18
TGTGCCAGCTCACCCACCGGGACTAGCGGATCCTACGAGCAGTACTTC
CASSPTGTSGSYEQYF
>TRBJ2-2|TRBD2|NA|TRBV7-2
TGTGCCAGCAGCTTGGGACTAGCGTTCACCGGGGAGCTGTTTTTT
CASSLGLAFTGELFF
>TRBJ1-2|TRBD1|NA|TRBV13
TGTGCCAGCAGCTTAGCATCAGGGGGACTCTATGGCTACACCTTC
CASSLASGGLYGYTF
>TRBJ1-4|NA|once|TRBV7-2
TGTGCCAGCAGCTTAGCGCGGTCCTTTGCAACTAATGAAAAACTGTTTTTT
CASSLARSFATNEKLFF
>TRBJ2-2|NA|NA|TRBV2
TGTGCCAGCAGTGTATCACAGAGTGACCGCGGGGAGCTGTTTTTT
CASSVSQSDRGELFF
>TRBJ2-7|TRBD2|NA|TRBV11-2
TGTGCCAGCAGCTTATACGGGGGGGACTACGAGCAGTACTTC
CASSLYGGDYEQYF
>TRBJ2-7|TRBD2|NA|TRBV4-1
TGCGCCAGCAGCCAAGCGGCTAGCGGATCCTACGAGCAGTACTTC
CASSQAASGSYEQYF
>TRBJ1-2|TRBD1|once|TRBV28
TGTGCCAGCAGCCGCCTTCTCCCGGGACAGGGGAACTATGGCTACACCTTC
CASSRLLPGQGNYGYTF
>TRBJ1-5|NA|medium-sized|TRBV25-1
TGTGCCAGCAGTGAGTACAGCGGAGAGAATCAGCCCCAGCATTTT
CASSEYSGENQPQHF
>TRBJ2-7|TRBD1|once|TRBV4-3
TGCGCCAGCAGCCAAGATTCTGGGACAGGGTCTAACGAGCAGTACTTC
CASSQDSGTGSNEQYF